The rows below give T cell receptor beta chains drawn from one sample of a study of post-analysis software for immune sequencing data. TCRdb fed the PCR reads into MiXCR, producing one record per CDR3 protein. The table has around 440,000 distinct CDR3 sequences, nearly 45% seen once; the top ten hold 9.5% to 13%. Sequencing was performed on blood. These receptors came from a girl aged 10 to 17 with multiple sclerosis. CDR3s include the opening cysteine and the closing phenylalanine or tryptophan. A D gene is named only where the DNA matches it firmly. Clone size is not always given. Where it is, it says once, few, many or a class for expanded clones.

TRBJ2-1 | TRBV20-1 | many | TRBD2 | CSAVSLASGTRDEQFF | TGCAGTGCCGTCTCTTTAGCTAGCGGGACAAGGGATGAGCAGTTCTTC
TRBJ1-2 | TRBV4-2 | many | . | CASSQERQGTFDYTF | TGTGCCAGCAGCCAAGAGCGGCAGGGAACTTTCGACTACACCTTC
TRBJ1-2 | TRBV29-1 | . | TRBD1 | CGAGTGPNYGYTF | TGCGGCGCCGGGACAGGGCCTAACTATGGCTACACCTTC
TRBJ2-1 | TRBV4-3 | . | TRBD2 | CASSQDRGRAAIPEQFF | TGCGCCAGCAGCCAAGACCGGGGGAGGGCAGCAATTCCTGAGCAGTTCTTC
TRBJ2-1 | TRBV28 | . | TRBD2 | CASTSSGTYNEQFF | TGTGCCAGCACCTCGAGCGGGACCTACAATGAGCAGTTCTTC
TRBJ2-7 | TRBV7-9 | . | . | CASSILAGEQYF | TGTGCCAGCAGCATCCTTGCGGGAGAGCAGTACTTC
TRBJ2-7 | TRBV27 | . | . | CASSPSKTYEQYF | TGTGCCAGCAGTCCCAGTAAAACCTACGAGCAGTACTTC
TRBJ2-7 | TRBV7-6 | few | TRBD2 | CASSPALAGGPGYEQYF | TGTGCCAGCAGCCCGGCGTTAGCGGGAGGGCCGGGGTACGAGCAGTACTTC
TRBJ2-7 | TRBV6-2/TRBV6-3 | few | . | CASSYVASYEQYF | TGTGCCAGCAGTTACGTGGCCTCCTACGAGCAGTACTTC
TRBJ1-6 | TRBV3-1 | . | . | CASSPNRGGPNSPLHF | TGTGCCAGCAGCCCTAATAGGGGCGGGCCGAATTCACCCCTCCACTTT
TRBJ2-1 | TRBV11-2 | . | . | CASSLRTVFDEQFF | TGTGCCAGCAGCCTCAGAACTGTCTTCGATGAGCAGTTCTTC
TRBJ2-7 | TRBV6-2/TRBV6-3 | few | TRBD2 | CASRRTSGPYEQYF | TGTGCCAGCAGGCGGACTAGCGGACCCTACGAGCAGTACTTC
TRBJ2-6 | TRBV20-1 | few | . | CSAEGASGANVLTF | TGCAGTGCTGAAGGGGCCTCTGGGGCCAACGTCCTGACTTTC
TRBJ1-1 | TRBV29-1 | . | . | CSVGGREMEAFF | TGCAGCGTTGGGGGCCGGGAGATGGAAGCTTTCTTT
TRBJ2-7 | TRBV4-2 | . | . | CASSHVQGNEQYF | TGTGCCAGCAGCCACGTGCAGGGGAACGAGCAGTACTTC
TRBJ2-7 | TRBV4-3 | . | TRBD1 | CASSQEPQGRSYEQYF | TGCGCCAGCAGCCAAGAACCACAGGGGCGCTCCTACGAGCAGTACTTC
TRBJ2-1 | TRBV4-2 | . | TRBD2 | CASSQDGGLAVTYNEQFF | TGTGCCAGCAGCCAAGATGGTGGGCTAGCGGTCACCTACAATGAGCAGTTCTTC
TRBJ1-1 | TRBV12-3/TRBV12-4 | . | TRBD1 | CASSPQGWGNTEAFF | TGTGCCAGCAGTCCACAGGGGTGGGGGAACACTGAAGCTTTCTTT
TRBJ2-6 | TRBV24-1 | . | . | CATSSTHRTGANVLTF | TGTGCCACCAGCTCGACCCACAGGACTGGGGCCAACGTCCTGACTTTC
TRBJ2-1 | TRBV7-2 | . | TRBD1 | CASSPYRGGEQFF | TGTGCCAGCAGCCCCTACAGGGGTGGGGAGCAGTTCTTC
TRBJ2-3 | TRBV7-2 | few | TRBD2 | CASSRRLASSDTQYF | TGTGCCAGCAGTCGTAGACTAGCGAGTTCAGATACGCAGTATTTT
TRBJ2-1 | TRBV7-2 | . | TRBD2 | CASSLGTSGSHEQFF | TGTGCCAGCAGCTTAGGTACTAGCGGGAGCCATGAGCAGTTCTTC
TRBJ2-1 | TRBV10-3 | few | TRBD2 | CAIRDDGTSGFDEQFF | TGTGCCATCAGAGATGACGGGACTAGCGGGTTTGATGAGCAGTTCTTC
TRBJ2-5 | TRBV24-1 | . | . | CATSGPKGAQYF | TGTGCCACCAGTGGCCCGAAAGGGGCCCAGTACTTC
TRBJ2-4 | TRBV19 | . | . | CASSTRQEGKNIQYF | TGTGCCAGTAGTACACGACAGGAGGGCAAAAACATTCAGTACTTC
TRBJ2-1 | TRBV6-1 | few | TRBD1 | CASSGTDYNEQFF | TGTGCCAGCAGCGGGACAGATTACAATGAGCAGTTCTTC
TRBJ2-5 | TRBV28 | . | . | CASSTDSRETQYF | TGTGCCAGCAGTACCGACAGTCGTGAGACCCAGTACTTC
TRBJ1-5 | TRBV12-3/TRBV12-4 | . | TRBD1 | CASGRTGKRASNQPQHF | TGTGCCAGCGGGCGGACAGGGAAAAGGGCTAGCAATCAGCCCCAGCATTTT
TRBJ2-7 | TRBV12-3/TRBV12-4 | . | . | CASSSRNEQYF | TGTGCCAGCAGTTCGCGAAACGAGCAGTACTTC
TRBJ2-5 | TRBV20-1 | . | . | CSARPYEGAQETQYF | TGCAGTGCTAGGCCTTATGAAGGGGCCCAAGAGACCCAGTACTTC
TRBJ2-7 | TRBV6-5 | few | . | CAAGLAYEQYF | TGTGCCGCGGGGCTAGCCTACGAGCAGTACTTC
TRBJ1-2 | TRBV6-2/TRBV6-3 | . | . | CASSPSGPIYGYTF | TGTGCCAGCAGTCCCTCGGGACCGATCTATGGCTACACCTTC
TRBJ2-1 | TRBV20-1 | few | TRBD2 | CSAKSGSSYNEQFF | TGCAGTGCCAAAAGCGGGAGCTCCTACAATGAGCAGTTCTTC
TRBJ2-1 | TRBV12-3/TRBV12-4 | . | TRBD2 | CAGRRNPGGRNEQFF | TGTGCCGGCAGACGAAACCCGGGGGGGCGCAATGAGCAGTTCTTC
TRBJ2-7 | TRBV5-1 | . | TRBD1 | CASSLEQGIGHEQYF | TGCGCCAGCAGCTTGGAACAGGGGATCGGCCACGAGCAGTACTTC
TRBJ2-5 | TRBV12-3/TRBV12-4 | few | TRBD1 | CASSLAPGTGGRETQYF | TGTGCCAGCAGTTTAGCTCCCGGGACAGGGGGAAGGGAGACCCAGTACTTC
TRBJ2-1 | TRBV3-1 | . | . | CASNLDATTYNEQFF | TGTGCCAGCAACCTGGACGCAACAACGTACAATGAGCAGTTCTTC
TRBJ2-1 | TRBV4-1 | few | . | CASSPQLQGERGQFF | TGCGCCAGCAGCCCCCAACTGCAGGGGGAGCGGGGGCAGTTCTTC
TRBJ2-3 | TRBV28 | . | TRBD2 | CASSLLRGESPNTQYF | TGTGCCAGCAGTTTATTACGGGGGGAATCCCCCAATACGCAGTATTTT
TRBJ2-3 | TRBV7-3 | few | . | CASSLIPGTSTDTQYF | TGTGCCAGCAGCTTAATTCCAGGGACTAGCACAGATACGCAGTATTTT
TRBJ2-6 | TRBV4-2 | few | . | CASSQDWAASGANVLTF | TGTGCCAGCAGCCAAGATTGGGCGGCCTCTGGGGCCAACGTCCTGACTTTC
TRBJ2-5 | TRBV10-3 | . | TRBD1 | CAIRNILGTAETQYF | TGTGCCATCAGAAACATTTTAGGGACAGCGGAGACCCAGTACTTC
TRBJ2-7 | TRBV5-1 | . | . | CASSLGGLNEQYF | TGCGCCAGCAGCTTGGGGGGTCTCAATGAGCAGTACTTC
TRBJ1-6 | TRBV27 | . | . | CASSLSGNSPRHF | TGTGCCAGCAGTTTATCGGGGAATTCACCCCGCCACTTT
TRBJ2-1 | TRBV7-9 | . | TRBD2 | CASSLGGGFIGSGHNEQFF | TGTGCCAGCAGCTTAGGGGGAGGGTTTATCGGTTCCGGACACAATGAGCAGTTCTTC
TRBJ1-2 | TRBV5-1 | . | . | CASSRGLGDGLYGYTF | TGCGCCAGCAGCCGGGGGTTGGGGGACGGACTATATGGCTACACCTTC
TRBJ2-3 | TRBV5-5 | few | . | CASSLEGSTRTDTQYF | TGTGCCAGCAGCTTGGAGGGGTCGACTCGCACAGATACGCAGTATTTT
TRBJ2-7 | TRBV10-3 | . | . | CATIGGTYAQYF | TGTGCCACCATAGGGGGGACCTACGCGCAGTACTTC
TRBJ2-1 | TRBV5-5 | . | . | CASSLEGRGHNEQFF | TGTGCCAGCAGCCTTGAGGGGAGGGGGCACAATGAGCAGTTCTTC
TRBJ2-3 | TRBV28 | . | TRBD2 | CASSSLGGRWSDTQYF | TGTGCCAGCAGTTCCCTGGGCGGGAGATGGTCAGATACGCAGTATTTT
TRBJ2-1 | TRBV19 | . | TRBD2 | CASSWTSAYGINEQFF | TGTGCCAGTAGTTGGACTAGCGCGTATGGGATTAATGAGCAGTTCTTC
TRBJ1-2 | TRBV7-3 | few | . | CASSFSGGGFDGYTF | TGTGCCAGCAGCTTTTCGGGAGGAGGGTTCGATGGCTACACCTTC
TRBJ2-4 | TRBV5-4 | few | . | CASSLTKGTKLNIQYF | TGTGCCAGCAGCTTGACCAAAGGAACCAAATTAAACATTCAGTACTTC
TRBJ1-6 | TRBV4-3 | few | . | CASSQERQNSPLHF | TGCGCCAGCAGCCAAGAGCGGCAGAATTCACCCCTCCACTTT